This TCR beta chain was recorded in a study of blood T cell repertoires in COVID-19. As for the study in general: Acute and convalescent COVID-19 specimens originated in the United States, Italy and Spain.

How the authors handled the data: For nucleated cells, counts were estimated from reference gene primer amplification. Measured with immunoSEQ multiplex PCR; TCRdb has only the in-frame clones, and not every one. V, J and clone size are those of that table, while D and trimming were read from the DNA. The table shows hundreds of thousands of clones, with roughly 80% occurring only once. Cohorts were based on clinical histories the participants reported. Each exposed participant met a COVID-19 case in the 2 weeks preceding study entry. Germline V gene data show CDR1 as LGHNA and CDR2 as YNFKEQ. The CDR3 is 18 amino acids. The junction had 22 bases not matched to a gene; V was cut back by 5 bases and J by 10 bases.

The TCR was taken from a woman between 40 and 55 years old who had been exposed to COVID-19. Sample: PBMCs or T cells enriched from blood (not recorded which). V usage is TRBV4-2 and J usage is TRBJ1-4; 7 bases are shared with TRBD1. In nucleotides, the CDR3 is TGTGCCAGCAGCTTCGCCGGGACAGCGATGAGGGACGTGGGAAAACTGTTTTTT. It yields the protein CASSFAGTAMRDVGKLFF.